The sample holds a few counts of the clone carrying this TCR beta chain. What it recognizes is unknown. Measured with immunoSEQ multiplex PCR; TCRdb has only the in-frame clones, and not every one. The sample lists 85,000 to 120,000 clones; around 91% were seen once. The source of the sample is a study of T cell responses to AZD1222 COVID-19 vaccine. The study, taken as a whole, reports: Of spike-specific TCRs, nearly half reportedly target regions left unmutated in variants.

V trimming: 8 bases; J trimming: 7 bases; junction bases outside the gene matches: 8. The germline CDR1 and CDR2 sequences are MNHEY and SVGAGI. The CDR3 is 13 amino acids. The J gene is TRBJ1-2, the V gene TRBV6-5, with 9 bases fitting TRBD1. The sequenced sample was peripheral blood, obtained 28 days after the second AZD1222 dose. The TCR originated in an adult who received the AZD1222 COVID-19 vaccine. This chain's CDR3 is CASATGTGTGYTF. CDR3 DNA: TGTGCCAGCGCAACCGGGACAGGGACTGGCTACACCTTC.